Sequencing of this TCR beta chain was carried out in a study of cytomegalovirus exposure and HLA in healthy donors. General observations from the study: HLA alleles were associated with roughly 15,000 TCR beta sequences in a later analysis at 0.05 false discovery rate.

This CDR3 comprises 13 residues. J was trimmed by 3 bases and V by 8 bases; bases with no gene match: 5. Germline V gene lookup returns CDR1 MDHEN and CDR2 SYDVKM. For this clone: Its antigen is as yet unknown.

Primers included in the PCR were 60 Vbeta and 13 Jbeta primers. Assay used: immunoSEQ multiplex PCR; TCRdb lists only in-frame clones, some missing. The sample gives roughly 150,000 clones, roughly four fifths of which show up once; 1% is in the top ten. Specimen: PBMCs. The chain is built from TRBV28 and TRBJ1-2; TRBD1 matches at 8 bases. The sequence was obtained from a woman between 40 and 55 years old in good health and CMV-seronegative. In nucleotides, the CDR3 is TGTGCCAGCGACAGGGGACACGACTATGGCTACACCTTC. Translating gives CASDRGHDYGYTF.